This T cell receptor beta chain derives from a study of shared clonotypes between healthy human individuals. About the study: Each donor contributed plates that comprised three CD4 naive, three CD4 memory, two CD8 naive and one CD8 memory. Overall study results and limits: Estimated richness was generally greater in naive than memory subsets.

A note on this clone: The antigen is undetermined.

Repertoires were generated with immunoSEQ multiplex PCR, while TCRdb's copy carries only in-frame clones and drops some. The data show some 660,000 clones, less than 80% seen once. CDR3 size: 14 residues. The V and J ends lost 3 bases and 4 bases respectively, with 7 bases between them. Germline loops: CDR1 MDHEN, CDR2 SYDVKM. This TCR came from a woman in her twenties or thirties in good health. Sequencing input: memory CD4+ T cells sorted from blood. This sample's subset: CD45RA-negative fraction. The chain uses TRBV28 and TRBJ2-6, with a weak D call TRBD2 (5 bases). For the CDR3, the DNA is TGTGCCAGCAGTTTCACGGGGGGGGCCAACGTCCTGACTTTC. It translates to CASSFTGGANVLTF.